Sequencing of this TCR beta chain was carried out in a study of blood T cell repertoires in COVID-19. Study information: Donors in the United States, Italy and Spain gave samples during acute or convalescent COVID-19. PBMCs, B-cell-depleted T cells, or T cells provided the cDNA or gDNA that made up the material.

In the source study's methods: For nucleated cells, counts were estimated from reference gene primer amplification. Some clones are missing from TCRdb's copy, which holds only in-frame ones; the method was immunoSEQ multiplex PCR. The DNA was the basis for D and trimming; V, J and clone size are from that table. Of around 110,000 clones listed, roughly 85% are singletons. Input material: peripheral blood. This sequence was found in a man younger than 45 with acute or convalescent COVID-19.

CDR3 DNA: TGTGCCAGCAGTGAGCCCGGGAGGAACACCATATATTTT. This codes for CASSEPGRNTIYF. The rearrangement uses TRBV25-1 and TRBJ1-3; no reliable D call. This CDR3 is built from 13 residues. Germline V lookup: CDR1 MGHDK, CDR2 SYGVNS. V was clipped by 3 bases and J by 7 bases, with 10 bases between them.